The following is a TCR beta chain sequence with its context. This entry comes from a study of PD-L1 blockade in urothelial cancer. Study background: Each participant's history included 0 to 3 prior chemotherapy regimens.

Deletions cut 5 bases from V and 5 bases from J, with 10 bases between. This CDR3 is built from 12 residues. Per the germline V gene, CDR1 is LNHDA and CDR2 is SQIVND (reference sequence). The data were produced by immunoSEQ multiplex PCR, yet TCRdb's version contains in-frame clones alone and is incomplete. The profile shows 90,000 to 120,000 clones, approximately 85% of them singletons. The rearrangement joins TRBV19 to TRBJ2-7, with D maybe TRBD1 (6 bases). The origin of this receptor is a man aged 45-65 years with urothelial cancer. The starting material was PBMCs, obtained around atezolizumab (anti-PD-L1) treatment. The CDR3 reads CASSLGAHEQYF. CDR3 nucleotides: TGTGCCAGTAGTTTGGGGGCCCACGAGCAGTACTTC. Supplemented by reference TRBV19 and TRBJ2-7, the full variable domain reads DGGITQSPKYLFRKEGQNVTLSCEQNLNHDAMYWYRQDPGQGLRLIYYSQIVNDFQKGDIAEGYSVSREKKESFPLTVTSAQKNPTAFYLCASSLGAHEQYFGPGTRLTVT.